These 10 T cell receptor beta chains share one sample of origin, sequenced in a study of blood T cell repertoires in COVID-19. Assay: immunoSEQ multiplex PCR; the TCRdb copy retains only in-frame clones and omits some. The sample lists about 76,000 clones, approximately 80% occurring once. The source material was peripheral blood. These receptors all come from a human donor in a cohort sampled during active COVID-19.

The chain employs TRBV5-4 and TRBJ1-2, with D possibly being TRBD1 (6 bases). CDR1 SGHNT and CDR2 YYREEE come from the germline V gene (reference sequence). The V end lost 1 base, the J end lost 8 bases, and 18 bases lay between the germline ends. There are 15 residues in the CDR3. The CDR3 loop is CASSLMASGGAGYTF. Written as DNA, the CDR3 is TGTGCCAGCAGCTTGATGGCTTCGGGGGGCGCGGGCTACACCTTC.

This clone was observed a single time. This chain connects TRBV7-9 to TRBJ1-6; TRBD1 aligns across 9 bases. The CDR3 sequence is 15 residues long. With 6 bases clipped from V and 8 bases from J, the junction kept 8 bases outside the gene matches. Germline CDR1 is SEHNR and CDR2 is FQNEAQ (reference sequence). DNA for the CDR3: TGTGCCAGCAGTACAGGGGGCACGGATTATTCACCCCTCCACTTT. Its translation: CASSTGGTDYSPLHF.

This clone was detected a few times. This chain connects TRBV27 to TRBJ1-5, with D possibly being TRBD1 (6 bases). V was shortened by 0 bases and J by 5 bases, with 11 bases between the two germline ends. Germline assignment: CDR1 MNHEY and CDR2 SMNVEV (reference sequence). The CDR3 is made up of 15 amino acids. Here the CDR3 DNA reads TGTGCCAGCAGTTTATCTTCCAGGGGATATCAGCCCCAGCATTTT. Translation gives CASSLSSRGYQPQHF.

This sequence joins TRBV19 and TRBJ2-7; a possible D gene is TRBD2 (7 bases). The CDR3 runs to 18 residues. Trimming pared 4 bases from V and 0 bases from J, leaving 22 bases between. Germline V CDR1 and CDR2: LNHDA, SQIVND (reference sequence). CDR3 sequence: CASSKIKGEGSVSYEQYF. DNA for the CDR3: TGTGCCAGTAGTAAGATCAAGGGGGAGGGGAGTGTCTCCTACGAGCAGTACTTC.

This clone has only one observation. This chain connects TRBV3-1 (or the pseudogene TRBV3-2) to TRBJ2-3, with TRBD2 identical over 11 bases. Trimming removed 2 bases from V and 1 base from J; junction bases left unmatched: 14. The CDR3 is made up of 20 amino acids. Germline V gene lookup returns CDR1 LGHDT and CDR2 YNNKEL (reference sequence). CDR3 sequence reads: CASSQTTSGSLYFRTDTQYF. The CDR3 DNA reads TGTGCCAGCAGCCAAACAACTAGCGGGAGTTTATATTTCCGCACAGATACGCAGTATTTT.

CDR3 in DNA: TGTGCCAGCAGCAGCGTAGCCAAAAACATTCAGTACTTC. This encodes CASSSVAKNIQYF. The chain carries TRBV2 and TRBJ2-4; unclear D gene. V lost 6 bases to trimming and J lost 0 bases, with 6 bases between them. This CDR3 region has 13 residues. CDR1 SNHLY and CDR2 FYNNEI come from the germline V gene.

The J gene is TRBJ2-3, the V gene TRBV7-2, with a tentative D call TRBD1 (6 bases). V was shortened by 0 bases and J by 4 bases, with 11 bases between the two germline ends. Per the germline V gene, CDR1 is SGHTA and CDR2 is FQGNSA. The CDR3 sequence is 15 residues long. Here the CDR3 DNA reads TGTGCCAGCAGCTTAGCAGGGGGACGGGCAGATACGCAGTATTTT. As protein: CASSLAGGRADTQYF. The complete variable domain, with remaining parts taken from reference TRBV7-2 and TRBJ2-3, reads GAGVSQSPSNKVTEKGKDVELRCDPISGHTALYWYRQSLGQGLEFLIYFQGNSAPDKSGLPSDRFSAERTGGSVSTLTIQRTQQEDSAVYLCASSLAGGRADTQYFGPGTRLTVL.

V and J are TRBV10-1 and TRBJ2-7; 8 bases line up with TRBD1. Germline V CDR1 and CDR2: WNHNN, SYGVQD (reference sequence). Trimming removed 6 bases from V and 2 bases from J; junction bases left unmatched: 9. CDR3 length: 15 residues. The CDR3 DNA follows: TGCGCCAGCAGCGCCAGTAAGACAGGGGCCTACGAGCAGTACTTC. Encoded protein: CASSASKTGAYEQYF.

The CDR3 region is CASSSGGGLVSNYGYTF. The CDR3 DNA follows: TGCGCCAGCAGCTCTGGGGGAGGCCTGGTGTCTAACTATGGCTACACCTTC. The chain recombines TRBV5-1 with TRBJ1-2; TRBD1 is a possible D gene (5 bases). The V gene lost 3 bases and the J gene lost 0 bases, with 18 bases spanning the gap. The CDR3 extends over 17 amino acids. In germline, CDR1 is SGHRS, CDR2 YFSETQ.

CDR3 loop: CASSPGLAGGYEQYF. The CDR3 nucleotides read TGTGCCAGCAGCCCGGGACTAGCGGGAGGGTACGAGCAGTACTTC. V and J are TRBV5-6 and TRBJ2-7; 16 nucleotides match TRBD2. Germline CDR1 is SGHDT and CDR2 is YYEEEE. Trimming at V came to 4 bases and at J to 4 bases, leaving 2 bases not matched to a gene. The CDR3 loop spans 15 amino acids.